This TCR beta chain stems from a study of cytomegalovirus exposure and HLA in healthy donors. Study-wide points: Later analysis found that TCR beta chains associated with HLA were more clonally expanded than other, equally common chains.

This clone was recorded a few times. Its antigen is currently unknown. Deletions cut 7 bases from V and 1 base from J, with 7 bases between. The CDR3 is 11 residues long. The V gene's germline CDR1 is DFQATT and CDR2 SNEGSKA (reference sequence). The PCR made use of 60 Vbeta and 13 Jbeta primers. Assay: immunoSEQ multiplex PCR; the TCRdb copy retains only in-frame clones and omits some. The table includes around 150,000 clones, approximately 80% detected once. The sequenced sample was PBMCs. This TCR derives from a male donor in good health and CMV-seropositive. The chain employs TRBV20-1 and TRBJ1-1; no clear D gene. The CDR3: CSGTANTEAFF. The CDR3 DNA sequence: TGCAGTGGTACAGCGAACACTGAAGCTTTCTTT.